Shown below are 17 T cell receptor beta chains from a single sample sequenced in a study of blood T cell repertoires in COVID-19. Method: immunoSEQ multiplex PCR; TCRdb's copy keeps in-frame clones and lacks some. The sample carries about 170,000 clones, 70% to 80% recorded once. What was sequenced was PBMCs or T cells enriched from blood (not recorded which). All receptors derive from a woman aged 70-85 years in a cohort exposed to, infected with or recovered from COVID-19 (not recorded which).

The gene calls are TRBV4-2 and TRBJ1-2; tentatively, D is TRBD1 (5 bases). The germline CDR1 and CDR2 sequences are LGHNA and YNFKEQ. The length of the CDR3 is 14 residues. With 2 bases removed from V and 12 bases from J, the gap between germline ends came to 19 bases. The CDR3 sequence is CASSQTGEKWRNTF. CDR3 nucleotide sequence: TGTGCCAGCAGCCAAACGGGGGAGAAGTGGAGGAACACCTTC.

The chain uses TRBV6-5 and TRBJ2-6; 9 nucleotides agree with TRBD1. With V trimmed by 8 bases and J by 2 bases, 1 base remained unmatched. From germline, CDR1 is MNHEY and CDR2 SVGAGI. The CDR3 extends over 14 amino acids. In nucleotides, the CDR3 is TGTGCCAGCGGGACAGGGACTGGGGCCAACGTCCTGACTTTC. Encoded protein: CASGTGTGANVLTF.

The chain carries TRBV10-2 and TRBJ1-2, with TRBD1 matching 7 bases. From germline, CDR1 is WSHSY and CDR2 SAAADI. The J segment lost 1 base and the V segment lost 10 bases, leaving 9 bases of the junction unmatched. The CDR3 consists of 14 residues. The CDR3 protein is CATVQGRGNYGYTF. In DNA form, the CDR3 reads TGCGCCACCGTACAGGGGCGAGGTAACTATGGCTACACCTTC.

In this sample, this clone turned up a few times. This sequence joins TRBV19 and TRBJ1-6, with TRBD1 matching 10 bases. CDR1 is LNHDA, CDR2 SQIVND, per germline (reference sequence). This CDR3 has 15 amino acids. Unmatched junction bases numbered 3, after V lost 3 bases and J lost 7 bases. For the CDR3, the DNA is TGTGCCAGTAGTATTGGGACAGGGGTGAATTCACCCCTCCACTTT. Translation gives CASSIGTGVNSPLHF.

The chain has TRBV28 and TRBJ1-2; 8 bases fit TRBD1. There are 14 residues in the CDR3. V lost 3 bases to trimming and J lost 4 bases; unmatched junction nucleotides: 4. In germline, CDR1 is MDHEN, CDR2 SYDVKM. In DNA form, the CDR3 reads TGTGCCAGCAGTTTTTCTGGACAGGGCTATGGCTACACCTTC. Its protein product is CASSFSGQGYGYTF.

This clone was counted a few times. V gene TRBV11-2 combines with J gene TRBJ1-4, with 12 bases that match TRBD1. V lost 1 base, J lost 7 bases, and 13 bases stayed unmatched. CDR3 size: 19 residues. CDR1 and CDR2 from the germline V gene are SGHAT and FQNNGV. The CDR3 region has the DNA TGTGCCAGCAGCTTAGGAGCGGGACAGGGGGCGTCGGATACTGAAAAACTGTTTTTT. This sequence encodes CASSLGAGQGASDTEKLFF.

The chain is built from TRBV10-3 and TRBJ2-7; 9 bases are a match to TRBD1. Germline trimming cut 3 bases from V and 0 bases from J; bases unmatched to any gene: 3. The germline V gene has CDR1 ENHRY and CDR2 SYGVKD. The length of the CDR3 is 15 residues. This chain's CDR3 is CAISDGQGISYEQYF. The CDR3 bases are TGTGCCATCAGTGATGGACAGGGGATCTCCTACGAGCAGTACTTC.

The chain has TRBV11-1 and TRBJ2-5; D is unresolved. V gave up 5 bases and J gave up 2 bases, with 6 bases separating them. The germline V gene has CDR1 SGHAT and CDR2 FQDESV (reference sequence). The CDR3 loop spans 12 amino acids. This CDR3 is CASSPLQETQYF. CDR3 bases: TGTGCCAGCAGCCCCCTTCAAGAGACCCAGTACTTC.

V and J are TRBV18 and TRBJ1-4, with 8 bases that match TRBD1. The CDR3 has 15 amino acids. With V trimmed by 6 bases and J by 7 bases, 10 bases remained unmatched. Germline-derived CDR1 and CDR2 are KGHSH and LQKENI. This chain's CDR3 is CASSYPGTGGEKLFF. The CDR3 DNA is TGTGCCAGCTCCTACCCCGGGACAGGTGGTGAAAAACTGTTTTTT.

J is TRBJ1-2 and V is TRBV7-3; 10 bases fit TRBD1. The germline V gene encodes CDR1 SGHTA and CDR2 FQGTGA. The V and J ends lost 2 bases and 4 bases, in that order; junction bases with no gene match: 4. This CDR3 has 15 residues. The DNA for the CDR3 is TGTGCCAGCAGCTTAGGGACAGGGGCTCCCTATGGCTACACCTTC. Residues: CASSLGTGAPYGYTF.

The chain employs TRBV30 and TRBJ2-7; TRBD2 is a possible D gene (6 bases). Per germline, CDR1 GTSNPN and CDR2 SVGIG (reference sequence). This CDR3 has 14 residues. The ends were cut back, 3 bases at V and 3 bases at J, with 15 bases in the middle. The CDR3 here is CAWREPRDFYEQYF. The CDR3 nucleotides read TGTGCCTGGAGAGAACCCCGGGACTTCTACGAGCAGTACTTC.

The DNA for the CDR3 is TGTGCCAGCAGACCTCAGGGGATCGGGGAGCTGTTTTTT. Its protein is CASRPQGIGELFF. This chain links TRBV7-9 with TRBJ2-2, with D possibly TRBD1 on 6 matching bases. Germline CDR1 is SEHNR and CDR2 is FQNEAQ (reference sequence). CDR3 size: 13 residues. Trimming cost V 6 bases and J 7 bases, with 12 bases left between them. Looking up the rest from reference TRBV7-9 and TRBJ2-2 gives the full variable domain: DTGVSQNPRHKITKRGQNVTFRCDPISEHNRLYWYRQTLGQGPEFLTYFQNEAQLEKSRLLSDRFSAERPKGSFSTLEIQRTEQGDSAMYLCASRPQGIGELFFGEGSRLTVL.

CDR3 region: CASSPRTVDGELFF. CDR3 DNA sequence: TGTGCCAGCTCACCGCGTACCGTAGACGGGGAGCTGTTTTTT. V and J are TRBV18 and TRBJ2-2; D remains unclear. Between the trimmed V and J ends, which lost 3 bases and 7 bases, there was a span of 12 bases. Germline V gene data show CDR1 as KGHSH and CDR2 as LQKENI. This CDR3 has 14 residues. The full variable domain, in which reference TRBV18 and TRBJ2-2 provide the parts outside the CDR3, is NAGVMQNPRHLVRRRGQEARLRCSPMKGHSHVYWYRQLPEEGLKFMVYLQKENIIDESGMPKERFSAEFPKEGPSILRIQQVVRGDSAAYFCASSPRTVDGELFFGEGSRLTVL.

V usage is TRBV20-1 and J usage is TRBJ2-5, with 10 nucleotides matching TRBD2. The CDR3 extends over 18 amino acids. The junction had 20 bases not matched to a gene; V was cut back by 3 bases and J by 7 bases. Germline V gene data show CDR1 as DFQATT and CDR2 as SNEGSKA (reference sequence). CDR3 protein: CSASSSGPGLAGVGTQYF. CDR3 bases: TGCAGTGCTAGTTCTTCCGGCCCCGGGCTAGCGGGAGTTGGGACCCAGTACTTC.

In DNA, the CDR3 is TGTGCCACCCTTGGGTGGGGAAAAGGGACTAGGTTAGAGACCCAGTACTTC. Amino acids: CATLGWGKGTRLETQYF. The V gene is TRBV28, the J gene TRBJ2-5, with 8 bases fitting TRBD2. CDR1 is MDHEN and CDR2 is SYDVKM in the germline V gene. The V and J ends lost 10 bases and 4 bases, in that order; junction bases with no gene match: 20. CDR3 length: 17 residues.

Written as DNA, the CDR3 is TGCAGTGCTAGTGAAGCAGGGAAGAACACTGAAGCTTTCTTT. The encoded protein is CSASEAGKNTEAFF. The gene calls are TRBV20-1 and TRBJ1-1, with a tentative D call TRBD1 (5 bases). The CDR3 length is 14 residues. The V gene's germline CDR1 is DFQATT and CDR2 SNEGSKA (reference sequence). Trimming cost V 3 bases and J 1 base, with 12 bases left between them.

The gene calls are TRBV7-8 and TRBJ1-2, with D perhaps TRBD1 (6 bases). From germline, CDR1 is SGHVS and CDR2 FQNEAQ. This CDR3 is 13 amino acids long. V lost 5 bases and J lost 5, with 12 bases in between. The CDR3 DNA is TGTGCCAGCAGCAGGGGGGGATCTTATGGCTACACCTTC. This codes for CASSRGGSYGYTF.